Presented here are 13 T cell receptor beta chains from one specimen sequenced in a study of blood T cell repertoires in COVID-19. The data were produced by immunoSEQ multiplex PCR, yet TCRdb's version contains in-frame clones alone and is incomplete. The data hold around 270,000 clones, with around 89% observed a single time. The sequenced material came from peripheral blood. The receptor source for this set is a young man with acute or convalescent COVID-19.

The V and J genes are TRBV6-5 and TRBJ2-7; D not certain. V was cut by 3 bases and J by 7 bases, with 13 bases left in between. The CDR3 spans 13 residues. CDR1 MNHEY and CDR2 SVGAGI come from the germline V gene. CDR3 loop: CASSYIQAREQYF. The CDR3 region has the DNA TGTGCCAGCAGTTATATCCAGGCGAGAGAGCAGTACTTC.

The chain carries TRBV9 and TRBJ2-5; possibly TRBD2 for D (6 bases). Germline V gives CDR1 SGDLS, CDR2 YYNGEE. The CDR3 runs to 14 residues. Trimming removed 3 bases at V and 1 base at J, with 10 bases between. In DNA, the CDR3 is TGTGCCAGCAGCGGACCGGGAGCCCAAGAGACCCAGTACTTC. Amino acid sequence: CASSGPGAQETQYF.

The chain has TRBV4-2 and TRBJ2-3; tentatively, D is TRBD2 (6 bases). The length of the CDR3 is 15 residues. Germline-derived CDR1 and CDR2 are LGHNA and YNFKEQ. V was clipped by 6 bases and J by 4 bases, with 17 bases between them. Here the CDR3 DNA reads TGTGCCAGCAGGGAGGGACGAGAAGAGTCAGATACGCAGTATTTT. Translated: CASREGREESDTQYF.

The rearrangement links TRBV10-3 to TRBJ2-7, with TRBD2 identical over 10 bases. Germline V gene sequence: CDR1 ENHRY, CDR2 SYGVKD. The CDR3 sequence is 13 residues long. Trimming cost V 10 bases and J 4 bases; bases outside gene matches: 7. The CDR3 region is CATMGTSDYEQYF. CDR3 nucleotides: TGTGCCACGATGGGGACTAGCGATTACGAGCAGTACTTC.

The J gene is TRBJ2-3, the V gene TRBV19; D remains unclear. CDR1 and CDR2 (germline): LNHDA, SQIVND (reference sequence). With 5 bases removed from V and 2 bases from J, the gap between germline ends came to 11 bases. This CDR3 spans 14 amino acids. CDR3 nucleotide sequence: TGTGCCAGTAGTCCGCGACTGGCCACAGATACGCAGTATTTT. Protein product: CASSPRLATDTQYF.

The chain couples TRBV12-5 to TRBJ1-2; D unclear. Germline V lookup: CDR1 LGHNT, CDR2 FRNRAP. CDR3 length: 14 amino acids. The V end lost 6 bases, the J end lost 9 bases, and 20 bases lay between the germline ends. The CDR3 sequence: CASGRDYAGESYTF. CDR3 DNA: TGTGCTAGTGGCCGTGACTACGCTGGGGAGAGCTACACCTTC.

The chain couples TRBV30 to TRBJ1-2, with 9 bases lining up with TRBD1. V lost 0 bases to trimming and J lost 5 bases; unmatched junction nucleotides: 10. The germline V gene has CDR1 GTSNPN and CDR2 SVGIG (reference sequence). The CDR3 contains 16 residues. The CDR3 nucleotides read TGTGCCTGGAGTGTTGAAAGGGCGGACAGGGGATATGGCTACACCTTC. This translates into CAWSVERADRGYGYTF.

The chain recombines TRBV3-1 (or the pseudogene TRBV3-2) with TRBJ2-1, with 7 positions matching TRBD2. V shed 9 bases and J 6 bases; nucleotides not matched to a gene: 14. This CDR3 has 15 amino acids. Germline values: CDR1 LGHDT, CDR2 YNNKEL (reference sequence). CDR3 coding DNA: TGTGCCAGTAAGGACTGGGGGGGAGGTAGCAATGAGCAGTTCTTC. Translation: CASKDWGGGSNEQFF.

The chain couples TRBV19 to TRBJ2-7, with 9 bases fitting TRBD1. This CDR3 contains 15 residues. Germline V gives CDR1 LNHDA, CDR2 SQIVND (reference sequence). V lost 5 bases and J lost 5; bases outside the gene matches: 10. CDR3 loop: CASSPRQGEGDEQYF. The CDR3, as DNA: TGTGCCAGTAGTCCGCGACAGGGGGAAGGGGACGAGCAGTACTTC.

In this sample, this clone turned up once. The CDR3 loop reads CASSAGEQYF. The CDR3 DNA sequence: TGTGCCAGCAGCGCAGGGGAGCAGTACTTC. The gene calls are TRBV21-1 and TRBJ2-7; the table names TRBD1, a call not compared with the DNA. TRBV21-1 is a documented pseudogene. The CDR3 covers 10 residues.

CDR3 bases: TGTGCCAGCAGTTTCTTCAGGGCTAGCGGGAGGGCCGATACAGATACGCAGTATTTT. Translated: CASSFFRASGRADTDTQYF. The chain combines TRBV28 with TRBJ2-3, with TRBD2 matching over 12 bases. Trimming removed 3 bases from V and 3 bases from J; junction bases left unmatched: 13. CDR1 and CDR2 from the germline V gene are MDHEN and SYDVKM. CDR3 length: 19 residues.

The rearrangement joins TRBV30 to TRBJ1-2; possibly TRBD1 for D (6 bases). The germline V gene has CDR1 GTSNPN and CDR2 SVGIG (reference sequence). The CDR3 length is 13 residues. Between the trimmed V and J ends, which lost 0 bases and 6 bases, there was a span of 11 bases. The CDR3 nucleotides are TGTGCCTGGAGTGTAAACAGGGTCAATGGCTACACCTTC. The encoded protein is CAWSVNRVNGYTF.

The CDR3 DNA reads as TGTGCCAGCAGAGCGGCAATTGGCACAGATACGCAGTATTTT. Translated: CASRAAIGTDTQYF. V gene TRBV6-5 combines with J gene TRBJ2-3, with TRBD2 as a possible D gene (5 bases). The CDR3 has 14 residues. Trimming left V 6 bases short and J 1 base short, with 11 bases between. CDR1 is MNHEY and CDR2 is SVGAGI in the germline V gene.